This T cell receptor beta chain came from a study of blood T cells in healthy people across ages. In regard to this clonotype: One junction end does not reproduce the germline sequence, and a read error may be involved.

Germline CDR1 and CDR2: SGHTA and FQGTGA. This CDR3 is built from 14 residues. It was with a sample-barcoded 5' primer and a J-beta primer mix that a second PCR of roughly 7 to 12 cycles was run. TCRdb used MiXCR to reprocess the 5' RACE reads, holding one entry per CDR3 protein. Seen here are approximately 900,000 distinct CDR3 sequences, about 27% observed once, and the top ten hold more than 8.5%. These data were likewise used in another study, on T cells of mothers and their children.

Sequencing used blood. The receptor was derived from a woman in her thirties or forties in good health. This chain links TRBV7-3 with TRBJ2-3, with 11 bases that match TRBD2. CDR3 in DNA: TGTGCCAGCAGGCAGGGGACTAGCGGAGATGCGCAGTATTTT. Translation gives CASRQGTSGDAQYF. The variable domain in full, with the rest retrieved from reference TRBV7-3 and TRBJ2-3, is GAGVSQTPSNKVTEKGKYVELRCDPISGHTALYWYRQSLGQGPEFLIYFQGTGAADDSGLPNDRFFAVRPEGSVSTLKIQRTERGDSAVYLCASRQGTSGDAQYFGPGTRLTVL.